A single sample gave rise to the 18 T cell receptor beta chains below, sequenced in a study of T cell responses to AZD1222 COVID-19 vaccine. Using immunoSEQ multiplex PCR, the repertoire was profiled, and TCRdb retains in-frame clones only, with some absent. The sample consists of over 150,000 clones, less than 90% of them appearing once. The sequenced sample was peripheral blood, obtained on day 0 of AZD1222 vaccination. These receptors came from an adult in good health.

Judged by abundance, this clone is medium-sized. The gene calls are TRBV20-1 and TRBJ1-5; TRBD1 is a possible D gene (5 bases). Germline-derived CDR1 and CDR2 are DFQATT and SNEGSKA (reference sequence). CDR3 length equals 14 residues. V lost 3 bases and J lost 4, with 13 bases in between. The CDR3 region has the DNA TGCAGTGCTAGTGGGCTGACAGAGAATCAGCCCCAGCATTTT. It codes for CSASGLTENQPQHF.

The chain links TRBV7-9 to TRBJ1-5, with no clear D. CDR1 and CDR2 (germline): SEHNR, FQNEAQ (reference sequence). With 0 bases removed from V and 4 bases from J, the gap between germline ends came to 10 bases. This CDR3 contains 15 residues. The CDR3, as DNA: TGTGCCAGCAGCTTAGCCGTGGGCGGGAATCAGCCCCAGCATTTT. Protein sequence: CASSLAVGGNQPQHF.

The chain employs TRBV7-8 and TRBJ2-7; maybe TRBD1 (7 bases). V gave up 1 base and J gave up 2 bases, with 12 bases separating them. The CDR3 length is 15 residues. The germline V gene has CDR1 SGHVS and CDR2 FQNEAQ. For the CDR3, the DNA is TGTGCCAGCAGCTTAGGACAGGGAGGAACCTACGAGCAGTACTTC. Its translation: CASSLGQGGTYEQYF.

The J gene is TRBJ1-4, the V gene TRBV19; D perhaps matches TRBD1 (6 bases). Trimming left V 6 bases short and J 0 bases short, with 17 bases between. CDR1 LNHDA and CDR2 SQIVND come from the germline V gene (reference sequence). The CDR3 contains 17 residues. The CDR3 here is CASRRTDRLATNEKLFF. The CDR3 DNA sequence: TGTGCCAGTAGAAGGACAGATCGACTAGCAACTAATGAAAAACTGTTTTTT.

This chain links TRBV18 with TRBJ1-3; TRBD1 matches 7 bases. V was pared by 5 bases and J by 5 bases, with 6 bases of the junction left unmatched. Germline-derived CDR1 and CDR2 are KGHSH and LQKENI. This CDR3 comprises 14 residues. CDR3 amino acids: CASSSGQDRNTIYF. For the CDR3, the DNA is TGTGCCAGCTCATCCGGACAGGACAGAAACACCATATATTTT.

This clone turned up a few times. The CDR3 DNA is TGTGCCAGCAGCGCGGACGGCGATTTAGGTCGAGGTGGTGCTCCCTACAATGAGCAGTTCTTC. This codes for CASSADGDLGRGGAPYNEQFF. The genes are TRBV9 and TRBJ2-1; D ambiguous. CDR3 length equals 21 residues. Germline CDR1 reads SGDLS; CDR2 reads YYNGEE. The germline V and J ends were trimmed by 3 bases and 2 bases, with 30 bases remaining between them.

In DNA form, the CDR3 reads TGTGCCAGCAGTCAATCAGCGAATAATGAAAAACTGTTTTTT. Translated, it gives CASSQSANNEKLFF. V gene TRBV9 combines with J gene TRBJ1-4; no reliable D call. The germline V gene has CDR1 SGDLS and CDR2 YYNGEE. Trimming pared 5 bases from V and 4 bases from J, leaving 12 bases between. The CDR3 loop spans 14 amino acids. Combining the CDR3 with reference TRBV9 and TRBJ1-4 gives the whole variable domain DSGVTQTPKHLITATGQRVTLRCSPRSGDLSVYWYQQSLDQGLQFLIQYYNGEERAKGNILERFSAQQFPDLHSELNLSSLELGDSALYFCASSQSANNEKLFFGSGTQLSVL.

This chain uses TRBV7-2 with TRBJ1-5; D remains ambiguous. The CDR3 covers 14 residues. Trimming cost V 3 bases and J 1 base, with 7 bases left between them. Germline V lookup: CDR1 SGHTA, CDR2 FQGNSA. CDR3: CASSFKGSNQPQHF. CDR3 coding DNA: TGTGCCAGCAGCTTCAAGGGCAGCAATCAGCCCCAGCATTTT. The entire variable domain, with the rest obtained from reference TRBV7-2 and TRBJ1-5, is as follows: GAGVSQSPSNKVTEKGKDVELRCDPISGHTALYWYRQSLGQGLEFLIYFQGNSAPDKSGLPSDRFSAERTGGSVSTLTIQRTQQEDSAVYLCASSFKGSNQPQHFGDGTRLSIL.

This clone has just a few counts. J is TRBJ1-3 and V is TRBV28; D is perhaps TRBD1 (6 bases). V lost 3 bases to trimming and J lost 3 bases, with 12 bases between them. This CDR3 region has 15 residues. Looked up from germline, CDR1 is MDHEN and CDR2 is SYDVKM. Written as DNA, the CDR3 is TGTGCCAGCAGTTTCGGCAGGGGAGTTGGAAACACCATATATTTT. Translation: CASSFGRGVGNTIYF.

This clone was found a few times. This chain links TRBV6-2 or TRBV6-3 with TRBJ1-5, with D possibly being TRBD1 (5 bases). V was cut by 4 bases and J by 1 base, with 11 bases left in between. Per germline, CDR1 MNHEY and CDR2 SVGEGT. The CDR3 sequence is 15 residues long. This CDR3 is CASSFQGRSNQPQHF. CDR3 nucleotides: TGTGCCAGCAGTTTCCAGGGCCGGAGCAATCAGCCCCAGCATTTT.

V usage is TRBV6-5 and J usage is TRBJ1-1; D unclear. The CDR3 sequence is 13 residues long. The germline V and J ends were trimmed by 8 bases and 1 base, with 11 bases remaining between them. CDR1 and CDR2 (germline): MNHEY, SVGAGI. The CDR3 protein is CASRQAGNTEAFF. The CDR3 coding sequence is TGTGCCAGCCGGCAGGCCGGGAACACTGAAGCTTTCTTT.

The rearrangement joins TRBV6-5 to TRBJ1-1; unclear D gene. The length of the CDR3 is 14 residues. V dropped 1 base and J dropped 10 bases, with 16 bases sitting between them. CDR1 and CDR2 from the germline V gene are MNHEY and SVGAGI. In nucleotides, the CDR3 is TGTGCCAGCAGTTACTTCGGACCCTCCCGGCGAGCTTTCTTT. Translating gives CASSYFGPSRRAFF.

The chain uses TRBV5-6 and TRBJ2-7; D perhaps matches TRBD1 (6 bases). Germline values: CDR1 SGHDT, CDR2 YYEEEE. The V end lost 4 bases, the J end lost 8 bases, and 16 bases lay between the germline ends. The length of the CDR3 is 13 residues. CDR3 nucleotides: TGTGCCAGCAGCCGCTACAGGGAGAGGCAGCAGTACTTC. Translated, it gives CASSRYRERQQYF.

This clone has only one observation. The chain recombines TRBV11-3 with TRBJ2-7; D is ambiguous. This CDR3 has 13 residues. Germline lookup yields CDR1 SGHNT and CDR2 YENEEA. V was trimmed by 4 bases and J by 0 bases, leaving 7 bases between them. CDR3 in DNA: TGTGCCAGCAGCTCCTCTGGCTCCTACGAGCAGTACTTC. Residues: CASSSSGSYEQYF.

The CDR3 bases are TGTGCCACCAGCGAAGGACTAGCGGGGGCCTCCTACGAGCAGTACTTC. It specifies CATSEGLAGASYEQYF. The chain has TRBV15 and TRBJ2-7; 13 nucleotides line up with TRBD2. This CDR3 has 16 residues. In germline, CDR1 is LNHNV, CDR2 YYDKDF (reference sequence). J was trimmed by 0 bases and V by 5 bases; bases with no gene match: 4.

The V and J genes are TRBV6-2 or TRBV6-3 and TRBJ2-1, with D hard to call. The ends were cut back, 6 bases at V and 0 bases at J, with 9 bases in the middle. The CDR3 sequence is 14 residues long. Germline V gene sequence: CDR1 MNHEY, CDR2 SVGEGT. The CDR3 is CASSQGVSYNEQFF. CDR3 DNA sequence: TGTGCCAGCAGCCAAGGCGTCTCCTACAATGAGCAGTTCTTC.

V gene TRBV10-3 combines with J gene TRBJ2-7, with TRBD1 as a possible D gene (6 bases). There are 14 residues in the CDR3. The germline V gene has CDR1 ENHRY and CDR2 SYGVKD. Trimming took off 7 bases at V and 6 bases at J, with 19 bases between the two ends. The DNA of the CDR3 is TGTGCCATCAACCTAGACGGGACATCCAGCGAGCAGTACTTC. Its protein is CAINLDGTSSEQYF.

This rearrangement joins TRBV5-1 to TRBJ1-1; D unresolved. Trimming removed 4 bases from V and 0 bases from J, with 7 bases in between. Germline assignment: CDR1 SGHRS and CDR2 YFSETQ. CDR3 length: 13 residues. The CDR3 loop is CASSRRMNTEAFF. CDR3 DNA: TGCGCCAGCAGCCGACGGATGAACACTGAAGCTTTCTTT.